This T cell receptor beta chain was identified in a study of T cell responses to AZD1222 COVID-19 vaccine. General study findings and limits: Of the AZD1222 recipients, only 5 or 6 were seropositive at baseline.

A word on this clone: The antigen is undetermined.

The repertoire was sequenced with immunoSEQ multiplex PCR; TCRdb's copy has only in-frame clones and lacks some. The sample yields some 140,000 clones, more than 75% seen once. The germline CDR1 and CDR2 sequences are GTSNPN and SVGIG (reference sequence). Trimming pared 0 bases from V and 4 bases from J, leaving 9 bases between. The CDR3 loop spans 13 amino acids. Source: peripheral blood, taken on day 0 of AZD1222 vaccination. The TCR was taken from an adult in good health. The chain carries TRBV30 and TRBJ1-2; D gene uncertain. Here the CDR3 DNA reads TGTGCCTGGAGTGTGGGCCGGGCCTATGGCTACACCTTC. It specifies CAWSVGRAYGYTF.